Here is one TCR beta chain with its context. These data are taken from a study of blood T cell repertoires in COVID-19. Study background: The samples span acute and convalescent COVID-19 from the United States, Italy and Spain. PBMCs, B-cell-depleted T cells, or T cells provided the cDNA or gDNA that made up the material.

This CDR3 has 14 amino acids. Germline V CDR1 and CDR2: SGHDN, FVKESK. The V end was cut by 0 bases, the J end by 8 bases, with 11 bases between. As handled by the study authors: By means of reference gene primer amplification, nucleated cell counts were estimated. The table came from immunoSEQ multiplex PCR; TCRdb's copy has only in-frame clones and leaves some out. V, J and clone size are those of that table, while D and trimming were read from the DNA. The profile shows 110,000 to 150,000 clones, over 70% of them singletons. The sequencing input was peripheral blood. The receptor was derived from a woman aged 55 to 70 with acute or convalescent COVID-19. The chain employs TRBV14 and TRBJ2-1, with D maybe TRBD2 (7 bases). The CDR3, as DNA: TGTGCCAGCAGCCAAGATCGGGGGGCGGATGAGCAGTTCTTC. Its protein product is CASSQDRGADEQFF.